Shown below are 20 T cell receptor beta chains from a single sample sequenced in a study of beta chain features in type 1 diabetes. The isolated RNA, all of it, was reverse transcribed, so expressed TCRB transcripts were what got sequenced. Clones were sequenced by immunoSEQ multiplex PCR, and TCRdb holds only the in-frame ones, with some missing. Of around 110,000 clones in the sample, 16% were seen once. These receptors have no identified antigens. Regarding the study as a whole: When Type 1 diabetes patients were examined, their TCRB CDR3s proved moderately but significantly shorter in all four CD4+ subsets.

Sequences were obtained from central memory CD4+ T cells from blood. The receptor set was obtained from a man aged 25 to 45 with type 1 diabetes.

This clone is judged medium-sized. In DNA form, the CDR3 reads TGTGCCAGCAGCCAAGGGAGCCAAGAGACCCAGTACTTC. Its translation: CASSQGSQETQYF. The V and J genes are TRBV16 and TRBJ2-5; a weak D match, TRBD2 (5 bases). This CDR3 has 13 residues. The V end was cut by 2 bases, the J end by 1 base, with 5 bases between. Germline CDR1 and CDR2: KGHSY and FQNENV.

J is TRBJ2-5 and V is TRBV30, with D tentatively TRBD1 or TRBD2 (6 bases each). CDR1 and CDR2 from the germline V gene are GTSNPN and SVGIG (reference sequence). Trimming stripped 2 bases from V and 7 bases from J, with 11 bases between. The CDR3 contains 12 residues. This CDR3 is CAWSTWGATQYF. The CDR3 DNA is TGTGCCTGGAGTACCTGGGGGGCGACCCAGTACTTC.

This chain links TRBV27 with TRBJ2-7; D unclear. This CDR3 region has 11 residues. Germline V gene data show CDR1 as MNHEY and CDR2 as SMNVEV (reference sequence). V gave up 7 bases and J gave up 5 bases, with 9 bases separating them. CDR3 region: CASNPHNEQYF. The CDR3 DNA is TGTGCCAGCAATCCACACAACGAGCAGTACTTC.

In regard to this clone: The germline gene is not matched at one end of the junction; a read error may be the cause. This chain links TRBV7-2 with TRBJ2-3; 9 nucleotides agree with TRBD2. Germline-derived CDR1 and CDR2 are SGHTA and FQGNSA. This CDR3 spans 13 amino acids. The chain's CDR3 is CASSQLAGNTQYF. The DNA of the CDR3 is TGCGCCAGCAGCCAGCTAGCGGGGAATACGCAGTATTTT.

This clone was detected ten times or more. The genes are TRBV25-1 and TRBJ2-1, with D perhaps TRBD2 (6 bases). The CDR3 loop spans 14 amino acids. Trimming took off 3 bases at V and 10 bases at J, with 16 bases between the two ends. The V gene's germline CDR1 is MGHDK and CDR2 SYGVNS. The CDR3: CASSDDGPGEEQFF. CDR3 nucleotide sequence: TGTGCCAGCAGTGACGACGGCCCGGGGGAGGAGCAGTTCTTC.

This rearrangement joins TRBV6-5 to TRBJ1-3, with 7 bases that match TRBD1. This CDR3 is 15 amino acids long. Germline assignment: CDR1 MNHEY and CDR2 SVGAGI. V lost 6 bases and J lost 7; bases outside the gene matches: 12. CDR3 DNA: TGTGCCAGCAGGACAGGGACAACGCTCGCGAACACCATATATTTT. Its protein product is CASRTGTTLANTIYF.

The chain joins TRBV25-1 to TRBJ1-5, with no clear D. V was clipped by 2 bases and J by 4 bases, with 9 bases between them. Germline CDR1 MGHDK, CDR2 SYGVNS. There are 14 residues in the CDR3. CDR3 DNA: TGTGCCAGCAGTGAACTGGGGAATAATCAGCCCCAGCATTTT. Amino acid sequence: CASSELGNNQPQHF.

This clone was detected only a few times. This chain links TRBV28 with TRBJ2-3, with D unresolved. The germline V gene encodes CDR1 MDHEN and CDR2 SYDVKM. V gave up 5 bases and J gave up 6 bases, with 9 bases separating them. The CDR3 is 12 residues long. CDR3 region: CASSQRMDTQYF. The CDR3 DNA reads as TGTGCCAGCAGTCAACGAATGGATACGCAGTATTTT. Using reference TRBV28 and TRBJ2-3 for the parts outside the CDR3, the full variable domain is DVKVTQSSRYLVKRTGEKVFLECVQDMDHENMFWYRQDPGLGLRLIYFSYDVKMKEKGDIPEGYSVSREKKERFSLILESASTNQTSMYLCASSQRMDTQYFGPGTRLTVL.

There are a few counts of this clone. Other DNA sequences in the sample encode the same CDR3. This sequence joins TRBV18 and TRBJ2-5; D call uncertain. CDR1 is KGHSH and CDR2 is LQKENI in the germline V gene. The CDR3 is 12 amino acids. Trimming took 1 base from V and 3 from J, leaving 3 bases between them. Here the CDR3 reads CASSPQEETQYF. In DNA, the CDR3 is TGTGCCAGCTCACCACAGGAAGAGACCCAGTACTTC.

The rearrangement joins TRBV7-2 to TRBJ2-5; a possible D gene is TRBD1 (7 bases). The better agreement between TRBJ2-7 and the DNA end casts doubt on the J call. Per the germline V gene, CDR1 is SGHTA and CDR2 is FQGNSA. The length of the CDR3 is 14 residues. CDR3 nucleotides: TGTGCCAGCAGCCCCGGCGGGACAGTCCACGAGCAGTACTTC. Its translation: CASSPGGTVHEQYF.

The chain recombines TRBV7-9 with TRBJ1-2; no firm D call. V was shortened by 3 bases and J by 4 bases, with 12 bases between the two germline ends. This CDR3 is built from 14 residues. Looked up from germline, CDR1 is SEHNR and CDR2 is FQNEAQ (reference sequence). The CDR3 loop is CASSLSGVGYGYTF. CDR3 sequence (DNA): TGTGCCAGCAGCTTGTCCGGGGTTGGCTATGGCTACACCTTC.

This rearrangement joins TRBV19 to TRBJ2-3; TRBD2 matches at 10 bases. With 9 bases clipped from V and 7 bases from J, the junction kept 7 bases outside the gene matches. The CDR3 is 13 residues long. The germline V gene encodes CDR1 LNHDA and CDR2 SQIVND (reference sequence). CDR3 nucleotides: TGTGCCAGCGCTAGCGGGGGATGGAATACGCAGTATTTT. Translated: CASASGGWNTQYF.

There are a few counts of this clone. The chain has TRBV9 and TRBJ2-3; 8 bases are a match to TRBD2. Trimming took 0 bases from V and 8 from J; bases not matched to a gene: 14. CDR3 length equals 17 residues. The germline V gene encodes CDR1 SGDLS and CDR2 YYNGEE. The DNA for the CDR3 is TGTGCCAGCAGCGTAGGCGAAAGCGGGGGAGCCCAAGGTACGCAGTATTTT. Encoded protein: CASSVGESGGAQGTQYF.

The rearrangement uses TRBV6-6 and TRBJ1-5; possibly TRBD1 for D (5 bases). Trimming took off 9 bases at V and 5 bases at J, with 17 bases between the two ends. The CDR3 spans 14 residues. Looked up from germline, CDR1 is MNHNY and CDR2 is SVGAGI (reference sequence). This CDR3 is CASLRDPAYQPQHF. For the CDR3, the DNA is TGTGCCAGTCTCCGGGACCCCGCTTATCAGCCCCAGCATTTT.

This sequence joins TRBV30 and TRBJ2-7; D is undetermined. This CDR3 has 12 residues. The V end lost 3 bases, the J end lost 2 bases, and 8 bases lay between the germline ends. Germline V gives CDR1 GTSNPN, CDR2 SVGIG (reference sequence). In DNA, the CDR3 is TGTGCCTGGAGAAGGTTACCCTACGAGCAGTACTTC. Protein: CAWRRLPYEQYF.

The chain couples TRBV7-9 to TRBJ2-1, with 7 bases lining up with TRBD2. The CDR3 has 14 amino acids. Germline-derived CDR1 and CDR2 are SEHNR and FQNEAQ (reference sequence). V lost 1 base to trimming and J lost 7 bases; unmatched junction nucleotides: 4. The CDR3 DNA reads TGTGCCAGCAGCTTAGTCGGACTAGAAAATGAGCAGTTCTTC. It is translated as CASSLVGLENEQFF.

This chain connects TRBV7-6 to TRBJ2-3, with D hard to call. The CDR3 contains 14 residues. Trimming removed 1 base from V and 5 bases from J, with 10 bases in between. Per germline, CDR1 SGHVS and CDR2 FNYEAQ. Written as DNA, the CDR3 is TGTGCCAGCAGCTTAGAGGTGGCCGGAGATACGCAGTATTTT. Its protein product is CASSLEVAGDTQYF.

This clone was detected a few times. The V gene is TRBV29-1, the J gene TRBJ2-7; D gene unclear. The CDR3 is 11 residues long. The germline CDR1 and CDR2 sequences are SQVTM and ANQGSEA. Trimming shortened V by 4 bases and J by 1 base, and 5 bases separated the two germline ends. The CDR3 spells CSVGFSYEQYF. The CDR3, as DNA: TGCAGCGTTGGGTTTTCCTACGAGCAGTACTTC.

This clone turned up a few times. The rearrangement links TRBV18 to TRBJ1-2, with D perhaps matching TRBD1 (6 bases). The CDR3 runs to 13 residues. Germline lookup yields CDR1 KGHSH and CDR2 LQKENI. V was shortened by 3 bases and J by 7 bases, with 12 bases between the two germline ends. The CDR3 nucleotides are TGTGCCAGCTCACCCACAGGGTTTGTTGGCTACACCTTC. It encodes CASSPTGFVGYTF. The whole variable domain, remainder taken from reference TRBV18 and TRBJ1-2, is NAGVMQNPRHLVRRRGQEARLRCSPMKGHSHVYWYRQLPEEGLKFMVYLQKENIIDESGMPKERFSAEFPKEGPSILRIQQVVRGDSAAYFCASSPTGFVGYTFGSGTRLTVV.

CDR3 in amino acids: CASSQEGTGFHGYTF. In DNA form, the CDR3 reads TGCGCCAGCAGCCAAGAGGGGACAGGGTTTCATGGCTACACCTTC. The V and J genes are TRBV4-1 and TRBJ1-2; TRBD1 agrees at 9 bases. The CDR3 length is 15 residues. Germline V gene sequence: CDR1 MGHRA, CDR2 YSYEKL. Trimming at V came to 0 bases and at J to 6 bases, leaving 5 bases not matched to a gene.